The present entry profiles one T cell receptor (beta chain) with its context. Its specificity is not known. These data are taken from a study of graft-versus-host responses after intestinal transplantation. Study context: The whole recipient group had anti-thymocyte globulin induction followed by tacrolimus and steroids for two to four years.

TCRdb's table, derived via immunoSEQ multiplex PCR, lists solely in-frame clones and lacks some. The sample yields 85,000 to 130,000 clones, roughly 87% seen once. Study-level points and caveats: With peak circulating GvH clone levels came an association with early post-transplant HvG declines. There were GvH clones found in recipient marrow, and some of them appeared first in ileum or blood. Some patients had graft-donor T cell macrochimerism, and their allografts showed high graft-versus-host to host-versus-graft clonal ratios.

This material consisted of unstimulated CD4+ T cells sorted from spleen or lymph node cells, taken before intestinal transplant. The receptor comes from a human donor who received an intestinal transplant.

CDR3 nucleotides: TGTGCCACCTTAGACAGGGCTAACTCTGGGGCCAACGTCCTGACTTTC. Protein: CATLDRANSGANVLTF. This chain links TRBV19 with TRBJ2-6, with 7 bases aligning to TRBD1. The trim removed 10 bases at V and 0 bases at J, leaving 9 bases unmatched. CDR3 size: 16 residues. In germline, CDR1 is LNHDA, CDR2 SQIVND (reference sequence).